The entry below describes one T cell receptor (beta chain). Antigen specificity is unknown. The method was immunoSEQ multiplex PCR; TCRdb's version includes in-frame clones alone and lacks a portion of them. The table has 81,000 or so clones, roughly 79% seen once. The study gave focal radiation plus ipilimumab CTLA-4 blockade to patients with chemo-refractory metastatic non-small-cell lung cancer. The source of the sample is a study of radiotherapy plus CTLA-4 blockade in lung cancer. Overall study: Patients showed objective responses in roughly 18% of cases, and disease control was achieved by less than 35%. Study observations and caveats: Interferon-beta and early blood T cell clone dynamics reportedly predicted response best. Among blood TCR repertoires after radiotherapy plus ipilimumab, tumor-derived clones expanded.

The TCR originated in a human donor with non-small cell lung cancer whose response to radiotherapy plus ipilimumab could not be evaluated. Some clones in this sample may be carry-over from other donors' samples. The input for sequencing was peripheral blood, taken from a patient treated with radiotherapy plus ipilimumab.

The CDR3, as DNA: TGTGCCAGCAGCTCCGACAGGGTGGGAAACACCATATATTTT. It is translated as CASSSDRVGNTIYF. The V call is TRBV5-6, the J call TRBJ1-3; 7 bases line up with TRBD1. There are 14 residues in the CDR3. J lost 4 bases, V lost 3 bases, and 4 bases had no gene match. Per germline, CDR1 SGHDT and CDR2 YYEEEE.